The 17 T cell receptor beta chains presented below share a single source sample, sequenced in a study. TCRdb re-called the 5' RACE reads with MiXCR, one entry per CDR3 protein. The repertoire includes more than 9,500 distinct CDR3 sequences, around 25% of them detected once, and about 3.2% sits in the top ten. Tregs were sorted as CD4+CD25+CD127-/low cells. Material for sequencing was Tregs sorted from blood. All receptors derive from a female donor with breast cancer.

This clonotype was picked up many times. The chain recombines TRBV15 with TRBJ1-4; possibly TRBD1 for D (5 bases). V lost 1 base, J lost 8 bases, and 14 bases lay in between. Per the germline V gene, CDR1 is LNHNV and CDR2 is YYDKDF (reference sequence). This CDR3 comprises 15 residues. Here the CDR3 reads CATSRGGPLREKLFF. The CDR3 DNA follows: TGTGCCACCAGCAGAGGGGGACCGCTCCGGGAAAAACTGTTTTTT.

This clonotype was seen ten or more times. The rearrangement joins TRBV5-8 to TRBJ2-7; possible D gene TRBD1, 5 bases. Per germline, CDR1 SGHTS and CDR2 YDEGEE. There are 13 residues in the CDR3. Trimming took 4 bases from V and 12 from J, leaving 20 bases between them. This chain's CDR3 is CASSLGHRLDAYF. The CDR3 DNA reads TGTGCCAGCAGCCTAGGACACCGACTCGATGCGTACTTC.

V usage is TRBV24-1 and J usage is TRBJ2-1; tentatively, D is TRBD1 (5 bases). V was shortened by 4 bases and J by 0 bases, with 6 bases between the two germline ends. The CDR3 consists of 14 residues. The germline CDR1 and CDR2 sequences are KGHDR and SFDVKD. The CDR3: CATSEGDSYNEQFF. The CDR3 coding sequence is TGTGCCACCAGTGAAGGGGACTCCTACAATGAGCAGTTCTTC.

The chain joins TRBV19 to TRBJ1-2; 8 bases line up with TRBD1. J was trimmed by 0 bases and V by 10 bases; bases with no gene match: 10. Germline V gives CDR1 LNHDA, CDR2 SQIVND (reference sequence). CDR3 length: 15 amino acids. The CDR3 region is CATTGGQAPNYGYTF. In nucleotides, the CDR3 is TGTGCCACCACCGGGGGACAGGCACCTAACTATGGCTACACCTTC.

Concerning this clonotype itself: The conserved phenylalanine or tryptophan is not found at the CDR3 terminus, so this likely reflects a read error. The chain couples TRBV29-1 to TRBJ2-1; D might be TRBD2 (6 bases). V lost 7 bases, J lost 8 bases, and 21 bases lay in between. The CDR3 is 14 residues long. Germline V gives CDR1 SQVTM, CDR2 ANQGSEA. The CDR3 loop is CSALVGGGWDEQFS. CDR3 sequence (DNA): TGCAGCGCTCTGGTGGGAGGCGGCTGGGATGAGCAGTTCTCC.

The rearrangement links TRBV29-1 to TRBJ2-5, with D perhaps matching TRBD1 or TRBD2 (6 bases each). This CDR3 has 13 residues. The germline V gene has CDR1 SQVTM and CDR2 ANQGSEA. V lost 2 bases and J lost 5, with 12 bases in between. The CDR3 loop is CSVEPRGRETQYF. CDR3 nucleotide sequence: TGCAGCGTTGAACCACGGGGGCGGGAGACCCAGTACTTC.

This clonotype was recorded many times. The chain links TRBV11-2 to TRBJ1-1; 7 bases are a match to TRBD1. CDR1 is SGHAT and CDR2 is FQNNGV in the germline V gene. The CDR3 consists of 18 residues. V was clipped by 2 bases and J by 6 bases; unmatched bases: 18. The CDR3, as DNA: TGTGCCAGCAGCTTACGGACTCGGGGACAGACCTCCGGGGCTGAAGCTTTCTTT. The encoded protein is CASSLRTRGQTSGAEAFF.

This clonotype was observed at least ten times. The chain combines TRBV5-1 with TRBJ2-7; D ambiguous. CDR3 length: 15 amino acids. CDR1 is SGHRS, CDR2 YFSETQ, per germline. Deletions cut 4 bases from V and 0 bases from J, with 14 bases between. CDR3 coding DNA: TGCGCCAGCAGCCCGAACGCTGGGGTCTCCTACGAGCAGTACTTC. Translating it yields CASSPNAGVSYEQYF.

This clonotype has just a few counts. An end of the junction does not agree with germline; a read error may underlie this. V usage is TRBV6-6 and J usage is TRBJ2-1; D might be TRBD2 (6 bases). CDR1 is MNHNY, CDR2 SVGAGI, per germline (reference sequence). CDR3 length: 14 residues. Here the CDR3 DNA reads TGTGCCGGCAGCCCCCTGACTAGGTACAATGAGCAGTTCTTC. Its protein product is CAGSPLTRYNEQFF.

In this sample, this clonotype turned up many times. The rearrangement links TRBV9 to TRBJ2-1, with 11 bases identical to TRBD2. V gave up 5 bases and J gave up 5 bases; unmatched junction bases: 12. This CDR3 is built from 17 residues. In germline, CDR1 is SGDLS, CDR2 YYNGEE. CDR3 DNA sequence: TGTGCCAGCAGTTATCCTGCTTCTAGCGGGAGGAACAATGAGCAGTTCTTC. Amino acids: CASSYPASSGRNNEQFF.

This clonotype ranks as medium-sized. V gene TRBV7-9 combines with J gene TRBJ2-3, with unresolved D. The germline V gene has CDR1 SEHNR and CDR2 FQNEAQ (reference sequence). Between the trimmed V and J ends, which lost 5 bases and 0 bases, there was a span of 9 bases. The CDR3 sequence is 14 residues long. The CDR3 nucleotides are TGTGCCAGCAGCCCTCCCACCAGCACAGATACGCAGTATTTT. Its protein is CASSPPTSTDTQYF.

The chain combines TRBV14 with TRBJ1-1; D unclear. Trimming took 1 base from V and 1 from J, leaving 4 bases between them. Germline assignment: CDR1 SGHDN and CDR2 FVKESK. This CDR3 has 13 amino acids. CDR3 in DNA: TGTGCCAGCAGCCAAGCTGGGAACACTGAAGCTTTCTTT. Translation gives CASSQAGNTEAFF.

A note on this clonotype: A much larger clone is a single base away; this may be a read error. The chain is built from TRBV7-6 and TRBJ1-3; D gene uncertain. The CDR3 extends over 10 amino acids. Germline V gene lookup returns CDR1 SGHVS and CDR2 FNYEAQ. V was clipped by 9 bases and J by 8 bases, with 8 bases between them. CDR3 protein: CASPKDTIYF. The CDR3 coding sequence is TGTGCCAGTCCAAAGGACACCATATATTTT.

About this clonotype itself: This may come from a read error, since a much larger clone is one base off. The chain uses TRBV11-2 and TRBJ2-3; possibly TRBD2 for D (6 bases). Germline values: CDR1 SGHAT, CDR2 FQNNGV. CDR3 length: 16 amino acids. Here the CDR3 reads CASSPFPEGATDAQYF. The CDR3, as DNA: TGTGCCAGCAGCCCCTTTCCGGAGGGAGCCACAGATGCGCAGTATTTT.

This clonotype is categorized as medium-sized. The CDR3 spells CASSLAGGSYNEQFF. In DNA, the CDR3 is TGCGCCAGCAGCCTAGCGGGGGGCTCCTACAATGAGCAGTTCTTC. The chain has TRBV4-1 and TRBJ2-1; 10 nucleotides align to TRBD2. The CDR3 is made up of 15 amino acids. Germline CDR1 MGHRA, CDR2 YSYEKL. Trimming took 4 bases from V and 0 from J; bases not matched to a gene: 0.

The chain has TRBV24-1 and TRBJ2-1; possibly TRBD1 or TRBD2 for D (5 bases each). This CDR3 spans 13 amino acids. V lost 5 bases to trimming and J lost 2 bases, with 6 bases between them. CDR1 KGHDR and CDR2 SFDVKD come from the germline V gene. This chain's CDR3 is CATSGGTYNEQFF. CDR3 bases: TGTGCCACCAGTGGGGGGACCTACAATGAGCAGTTCTTC.

With regard to this clonotype: This may stem from a read error, because a much larger clone lies one nucleotide away. J is TRBJ1-1 and V is TRBV6-5; no clear D gene. Germline loops: CDR1 MNHEY, CDR2 SVGAGI. This CDR3 contains 14 residues. V lost 5 bases and J lost 5, with 15 bases in between. CDR3 DNA: TGTGCCAGCAGTCCAAGGCAGCGGAGAACTGAAGCTTTCTTT. Translating gives CASSPRQRRTEAFF.